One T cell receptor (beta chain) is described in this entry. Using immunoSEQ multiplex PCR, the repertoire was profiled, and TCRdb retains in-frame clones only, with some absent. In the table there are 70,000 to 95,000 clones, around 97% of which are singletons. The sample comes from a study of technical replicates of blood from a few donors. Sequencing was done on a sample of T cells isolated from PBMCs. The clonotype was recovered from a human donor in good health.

As DNA, the CDR3 is TGTGCCAGCAGCGGACAGGGCTCAACTAATGAAAAACTGTTTTTT. Its protein is CASSGQGSTNEKLFF. This chain joins TRBV7-8 and TRBJ1-4; 8 nucleotides line up with TRBD1. Germline loops: CDR1 SGHVS, CDR2 FQNEAQ. The CDR3 extends over 15 amino acids. The trim removed 5 bases at V and 0 bases at J, leaving 2 bases unmatched.